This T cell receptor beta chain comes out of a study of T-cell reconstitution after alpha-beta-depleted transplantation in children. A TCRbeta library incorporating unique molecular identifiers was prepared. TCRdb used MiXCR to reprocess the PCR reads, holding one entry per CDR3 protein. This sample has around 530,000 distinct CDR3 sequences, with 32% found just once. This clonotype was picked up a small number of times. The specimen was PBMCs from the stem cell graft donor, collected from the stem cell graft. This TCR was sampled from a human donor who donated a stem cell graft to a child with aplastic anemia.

The CDR3, as DNA: TGCAGTGCTAGAGATGGAGCGGGAATCTTCAATGAGCAGTTCTTC. The encoded protein is CSARDGAGIFNEQFF. The V call is TRBV20-1, the J call TRBJ2-1, with 7 bases aligning to TRBD2. This CDR3 is built from 15 residues. In germline, CDR1 is DFQATT, CDR2 SNEGSKA (reference sequence). The trim removed 0 bases at V and 6 bases at J, leaving 8 bases unmatched.